Described below is a single T cell receptor beta chain sequence and its context. Its specific antigen is unknown. No base quality values were provided; no much bigger clone lies one nucleotide off. The immunoSEQ Assay, a bias-controlled multiplex PCR, was used to amplify TCRbeta CDR3 regions from genomic DNA. The paper's processing steps were these. The number of nucleated cells in each sample was estimated by amplification of reference gene primers within the assay. Sequence reads were collapsed and filtered to measure the absolute abundance of every unique TCRbeta CDR3 rearrangement. Productive Simpson clonality was computed per sample as the square root of Simpson's diversity index over productive rearrangements. TCRdb provides this immuneACCESS table in a form limited to in-frame rearrangements. Some clones are lacking; in checked studies, under half of them reflect an unresolved V gene, and why the rest are absent is not known. From that table come the V and J calls and clone size; the DNA was used to work out D and trimming. Here the sample has 110,000 or so clones; around 79% occur a single time. The top ten clones comprise roughly 2.6% of the sample.

This sample is part of a study of blood T cell repertoires in COVID-19 (dated by TCRdb to 2020 to 2022). In terms of the full investigation: Collaborator samples came from the United States, Italy and Spain and covered acute and convalescent phases of COVID-19. The material from the prospective study consisted of cDNA or gDNA derived from T cells, B-cell-depleted T cells, or PBMCs. The dataset comprised deeply sampled blood TCRbeta repertoires from subjects exposed to, actively infected with, or recovered from COVID-19. The repertoires were released in a freely available public database intended as a resource for research on the immune response to SARS-CoV-2. The samples were drawn from the first 160 participants of the ongoing ImmuneRACE study and from over a thousand subjects provided by 6 global collaborators. The sample metadata nearly always contained a de-identified subject ID, COVID-19 status, age in years and sex. Where available, HLA class I and class II types were taken from metadata supplied by the sample provider and were not determined by assay-based typing. General study outcomes and caveats: The quantity of clinical and demographic metadata differed by source and by participant and was supplied without curation.

The CDR3 runs 12 amino acids, cysteine and phenylalanine included. Only the CDR3 portion is preserved as DNA: 36 bases, with reading frame beginning at the first base. V lost 7 bases and J lost 7 bases, and the count of bases not matched to a germline gene is 4. CDR1 and CDR2 are drawn from the germline V gene (reference sequence): LNHDA, SQIVND. Collaborating institutions collected whole blood in K2EDTA tubes following their own protocols. For TCRbeta analysis, collaborators shipped samples in one of three forms: frozen whole blood, isolated PBMCs, or DNA extracted from either of those sample types.

This chain is built from TRBV19 and TRBJ1-2; 9 middle bases align to TRBD1. The clonotype comes from a man aged 45 to 65 with acute or convalescent COVID-19. Sequencing was performed on peripheral blood. The DNA reads as follows: TGTGCCAGTAAGGGACAGGGTGGTGGCTACACCTTC. It translates as CASKGQGGGYTF.